Following are 17 T cell receptor beta chains from one sample sequenced in a study of T cells after posttransplantation cyclophosphamide. Sampled 1 year posttransplant, controls received myeloablative marrow transplants, methotrexate and a calcineurin inhibitor. Profiling relied on immunoSEQ multiplex PCR, and the TCRdb table lists in-frame clones only, not all of them. The data contain about 16,000 clones, approximately 81% of them singletons. This specimen was PBMCs, taken just under 450 days after allogeneic stem cell transplant with calcineurin inhibitor and methotrexate. All receptors derive from a male patient younger than 45 who received an allogeneic stem cell transplant from an unrelated donor, was CMV-positive, and had acute and chronic GVHD. Certain T cells may be donor cells from the graft.

Only a few counts were recorded for this clone. The V gene is TRBV11-3, the J gene TRBJ2-2; D is undetermined. Germline CDR1 is SGHNT and CDR2 is YENEEA. V shed 2 bases and J shed 7 bases, with 8 bases lying between them. The CDR3 is 13 residues long. The CDR3 loop reads CASSLSVSGELFF. CDR3 nucleotide sequence: TGTGCCAGCAGCTTATCGGTGAGCGGGGAGCTGTTTTTT.

The gene calls are TRBV7-2 and TRBJ1-5; D is unclear. Germline assignment: CDR1 SGHTA and CDR2 FQGNSA. V lost 0 bases and J 5 bases, leaving 11 bases between the germline ends. The CDR3 consists of 15 residues. The CDR3 region has the DNA TGTGCCAGCAGCTTAGCCGCGTTCCGGGATCAGCCCCAGCATTTT. It encodes CASSLAAFRDQPQHF.

The genes are TRBV5-1 and TRBJ2-7; 10 nucleotides align to TRBD2. After removal of 3 bases from V and 2 bases from J, the junction contained 5 bases not matched to a gene. Germline V gene sequence: CDR1 SGHRS, CDR2 YFSETQ. This CDR3 contains 15 residues. This chain's CDR3 is CASSSLAGAPYEQYF. The CDR3 bases are TGCGCCAGCAGCTCTCTAGCGGGAGCTCCCTACGAGCAGTACTTC.

This clone was observed a few times. The chain links TRBV11-2 to TRBJ2-7; D remains ambiguous. There are 14 residues in the CDR3. Germline assignment: CDR1 SGHAT and CDR2 FQNNGV. Trimming left V 5 bases short and J 2 bases short, with 13 bases between. CDR3 amino acids: CASSAAEITYEQYF. CDR3 sequence (DNA): TGTGCCAGCAGCGCGGCGGAGATAACCTACGAGCAGTACTTC. The full variable domain, rest sourced from reference TRBV11-2 and TRBJ2-7, is EAGVAQSPRYKIIEKRQSVAFWCNPISGHATLYWYQQILGQGPKLLIQFQNNGVVDDSQLPKDRFSAERLKGVDSTLKIQPAKLEDSAVYLCASSAAEITYEQYFGPGTRLTVT.

This chain uses TRBV29-1 with TRBJ1-1; 7 bases map to TRBD1. The CDR3 has 14 amino acids. The trim removed 2 bases at V and 1 base at J, leaving 4 bases unmatched. Per germline, CDR1 SQVTM and CDR2 ANQGSEA. The CDR3 coding sequence is TGCAGCGTTGAATTTAAGGGGGCGAACACTGAAGCTTTCTTT. This encodes CSVEFKGANTEAFF.

V usage is TRBV4-3 and J usage is TRBJ2-7; 9 positions agree with TRBD2. Germline loops: CDR1 LGHNA, CDR2 YSLEER. The CDR3 length is 15 residues. The trim removed 4 bases at V and 3 bases at J, leaving 7 bases unmatched. CDR3 loop: CASSLFSGGSYEQYF. In DNA form, the CDR3 reads TGCGCCAGCAGCCTCTTTAGCGGGGGTAGCTACGAGCAGTACTTC.

This clone is termed medium-sized. The chain couples TRBV28 to TRBJ1-3; TRBD1 matches 8 bases. CDR1 is MDHEN and CDR2 is SYDVKM in the germline V gene. V trimming: 6 bases; J trimming: 6 bases; junction bases outside the gene matches: 10. The CDR3 length is 15 residues. CDR3 amino acids: CASSHPGQGSNTIYF. In nucleotides, the CDR3 is TGTGCCAGCAGCCACCCCGGACAGGGTTCAAACACCATATATTTT.

The table lists this clone with a count of one. The CDR3 loop reads CASSVEGRGVNEKLFF. DNA of the CDR3: TGTGCCAGCAGCGTAGAGGGCAGGGGAGTTAATGAAAAACTGTTTTTT. The rearrangement uses TRBV9 and TRBJ1-4; TRBD1 might be the D (6 bases). The germline gives CDR1 SGDLS, CDR2 YYNGEE. The CDR3 extends over 16 amino acids. V gave up 0 bases and J gave up 4 bases, with 13 bases separating them. Using reference TRBV9 and TRBJ1-4 for the parts outside the CDR3, the full variable domain is DSGVTQTPKHLITATGQRVTLRCSPRSGDLSVYWYQQSLDQGLQFLIQYYNGEERAKGNILERFSAQQFPDLHSELNLSSLELGDSALYFCASSVEGRGVNEKLFFGSGTQLSVL.

A note on this clone: It may be a read error: a sequence one base away is much more abundant. The chain recombines TRBV6-1 with TRBJ2-7; tentative D call: TRBD1 (6 bases). The CDR3 is 16 amino acids. The germline V and J ends were trimmed by 7 bases and 2 bases, with 21 bases remaining between them. In germline, CDR1 is MNHNS, CDR2 SASEGT. This CDR3 reads CASIDTTGHPPYEQYF. In DNA, the CDR3 is TGTGCCAGCATTGACACCACGGGACACCCTCCCTACGAGCAGTACTTC.

This chain connects TRBV7-9 to TRBJ2-2; the D is unclear. The CDR3 length is 15 residues. CDR1 and CDR2 from the germline V gene are SEHNR and FQNEAQ (reference sequence). V lost 3 bases, J lost 1 base, and 9 bases lay in between. CDR3 loop: CASSFRHVNTGELFF. The CDR3 bases are TGTGCCAGCAGCTTCAGACACGTGAACACCGGGGAGCTGTTTTTT.

The rearrangement links TRBV2 to TRBJ1-5; 9 positions agree with TRBD1. The CDR3 loop spans 15 amino acids. CDR1 is SNHLY, CDR2 FYNNEI, per germline. J gave up 5 bases and V 5 bases, and 7 bases lay outside the gene matches. DNA for the CDR3: TGTGCCAGCAGTAGGACAGGGGATTTCGATCAGCCCCAGCATTTT. It codes for CASSRTGDFDQPQHF.

CDR3 nucleotide sequence: TGTGCCAGCAGTTTGGGGACAGGGAATCAGCCCCAGCATTTT. The encoded protein is CASSLGTGNQPQHF. The chain carries TRBV28 and TRBJ1-5, with 9 bases fitting TRBD1. With V trimmed by 3 bases and J by 4 bases, 1 base remained unmatched. The CDR3 totals 14 residues. Per the germline V gene, CDR1 is MDHEN and CDR2 is SYDVKM.

V is TRBV4-3 and J is TRBJ1-1; D ambiguous. In germline, CDR1 is LGHNA, CDR2 YSLEER. V was trimmed by 1 base and J by 4 bases, leaving 10 bases between them. This CDR3 contains 14 residues. In DNA form, the CDR3 reads TGCGCCAGCAGCCAAGGGCCCCATCCCACTGAAGCTTTCTTT. Its translation: CASSQGPHPTEAFF.

This chain links TRBV27 with TRBJ1-3, with no clear D. Germline lookup yields CDR1 MNHEY and CDR2 SMNVEV (reference sequence). Trimming took 5 bases from V and 3 from J, leaving 14 bases between them. CDR3 length: 15 amino acids. CDR3 DNA sequence: TGTGCCAGCAGTCCGCGGTTCGGGTTTGGAAACACCATATATTTT. It translates to CASSPRFGFGNTIYF.

CDR3 coding DNA: TGTGCCATCAGTGAGCGGTTAGGCAGGGGTCACACTGAAGCTTTCTTT. Its protein product is CAISERLGRGHTEAFF. The rearrangement joins TRBV10-3 to TRBJ1-1, with D possibly matching TRBD1 (6 bases). Germline-derived CDR1 and CDR2 are ENHRY and SYGVKD. V lost 2 bases, J lost 3 bases, and 16 bases lay in between. The CDR3 extends over 16 amino acids.

The table lists this clone with a count of one. This chain links TRBV12-5 with TRBJ1-1, with 8 bases identical to TRBD1. The V gene end was trimmed by 7 bases and the J gene end by 5 bases; junction bases not matched to a gene: 21. The CDR3 totals 18 residues. In germline, CDR1 is LGHNT, CDR2 FRNRAP. The CDR3 sequence is CASVLNSGQGRAGTEAFF. The CDR3 nucleotides are TGTGCTAGTGTCCTAAACAGCGGACAGGGACGAGCGGGAACTGAAGCTTTCTTT.

About this clone itself: One end of the junction varies from germline; a read error may be responsible. J is TRBJ2-5 and V is TRBV2; TRBD2 might be the D (6 bases). Germline V lookup: CDR1 SNHLY, CDR2 FYNNEI. CDR3 length: 11 amino acids. The CDR3 bases are TGTGCCAGCAGTCCAGATAGCGGTCCCCACTTC. It translates to CASSPDSGPHF.